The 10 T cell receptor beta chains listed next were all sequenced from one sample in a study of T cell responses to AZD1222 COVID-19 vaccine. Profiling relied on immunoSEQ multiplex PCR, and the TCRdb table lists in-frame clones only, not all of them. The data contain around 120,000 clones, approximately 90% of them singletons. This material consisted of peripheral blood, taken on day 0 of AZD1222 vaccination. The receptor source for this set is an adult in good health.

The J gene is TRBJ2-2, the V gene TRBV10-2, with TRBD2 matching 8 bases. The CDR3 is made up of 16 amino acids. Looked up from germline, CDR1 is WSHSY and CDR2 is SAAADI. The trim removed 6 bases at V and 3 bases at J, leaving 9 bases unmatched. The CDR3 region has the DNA TGCGCCAGCAGCCTGGGGGGACTAGAGGACACCGGGGAGCTGTTTTTT. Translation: CASSLGGLEDTGELFF.

This chain's CDR3 is CASSSQPQHF. In DNA, the CDR3 is TGTGCCAGCAGTTCTCAGCCCCAGCATTTT. The V and J genes are TRBV6-4 and TRBJ1-5; D uncertain. The V and J ends lost 5 bases and 6 bases respectively, with 2 bases between them. This CDR3 has 10 residues. Germline V gives CDR1 MRHNA, CDR2 SNTAGT.

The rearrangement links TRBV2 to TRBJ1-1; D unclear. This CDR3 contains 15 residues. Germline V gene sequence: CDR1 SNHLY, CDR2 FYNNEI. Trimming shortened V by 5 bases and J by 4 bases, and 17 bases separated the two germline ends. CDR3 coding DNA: TGTGCCAGCAGTTTTCCCCGGCAATGGGGCACTGAAGCTTTCTTT. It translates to CASSFPRQWGTEAFF.

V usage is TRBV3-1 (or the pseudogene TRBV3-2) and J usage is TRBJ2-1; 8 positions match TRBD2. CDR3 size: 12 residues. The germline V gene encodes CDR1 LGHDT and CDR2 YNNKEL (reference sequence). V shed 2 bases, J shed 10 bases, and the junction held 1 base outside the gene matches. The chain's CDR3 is CASSQTSGEQFF. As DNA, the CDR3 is TGTGCCAGCAGCCAAACTAGCGGCGAGCAGTTCTTC.

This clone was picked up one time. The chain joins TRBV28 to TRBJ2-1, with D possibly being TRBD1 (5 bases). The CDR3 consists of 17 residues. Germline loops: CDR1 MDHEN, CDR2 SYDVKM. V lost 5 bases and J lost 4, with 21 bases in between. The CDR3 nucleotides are TGTGCCAGCAGTAAACCCCCCGTGGTAGGGGCATACAATGAGCAGTTCTTC. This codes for CASSKPPVVGAYNEQFF.

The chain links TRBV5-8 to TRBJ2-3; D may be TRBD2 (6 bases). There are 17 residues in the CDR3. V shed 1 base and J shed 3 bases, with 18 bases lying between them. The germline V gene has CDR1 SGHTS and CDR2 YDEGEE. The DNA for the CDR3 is TGTGCCAGCAGCTTGTATTTGGGTCATCGGGGGACAGATACGCAGTATTTT. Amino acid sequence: CASSLYLGHRGTDTQYF.

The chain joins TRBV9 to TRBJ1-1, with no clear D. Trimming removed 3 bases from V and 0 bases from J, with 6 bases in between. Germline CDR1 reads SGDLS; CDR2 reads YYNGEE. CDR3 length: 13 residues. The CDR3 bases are TGTGCCAGCAGCGGCCATTTGAACACTGAAGCTTTCTTT. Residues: CASSGHLNTEAFF.

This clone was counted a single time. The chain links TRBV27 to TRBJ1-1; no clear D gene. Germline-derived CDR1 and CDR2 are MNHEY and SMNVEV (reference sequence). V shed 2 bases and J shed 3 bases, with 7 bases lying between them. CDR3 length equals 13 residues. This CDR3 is CASSLGRYTEAFF. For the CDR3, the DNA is TGTGCCAGCAGTTTAGGGCGGTACACTGAAGCTTTCTTT.

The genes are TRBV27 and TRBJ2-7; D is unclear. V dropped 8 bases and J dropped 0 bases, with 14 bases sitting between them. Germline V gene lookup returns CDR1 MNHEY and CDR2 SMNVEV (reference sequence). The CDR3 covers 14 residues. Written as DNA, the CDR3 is TGTGCCAGCGCCTCCCCCGAGTCCTCCTACGAGCAGTACTTC. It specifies CASASPESSYEQYF.

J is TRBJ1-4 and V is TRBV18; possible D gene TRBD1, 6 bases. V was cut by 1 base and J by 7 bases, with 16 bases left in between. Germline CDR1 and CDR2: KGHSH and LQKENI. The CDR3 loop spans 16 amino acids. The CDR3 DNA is TGTGCCAGCTCACCACGCCTCACGGGGGGCGTTGAAAAACTGTTTTTT. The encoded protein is CASSPRLTGGVEKLFF.